The 14 T cell receptor beta chains below all came from one sample that was sequenced in a study of control samples from healthy donors and cancer patients. Using immunoSEQ multiplex PCR, the repertoire was profiled, and TCRdb retains in-frame clones only, with some absent. The sample contains about 180,000 clones, approximately 91% of which appear only once. Sequencing was performed on blood. These receptor sequences come from a woman aged 40-49 years in good health.

The chain couples TRBV25-1 to TRBJ2-2; D ambiguous. From germline, CDR1 is MGHDK and CDR2 SYGVNS. Between the trimmed V and J ends, which lost 5 bases and 4 bases, there was a span of 8 bases. The CDR3 is 13 residues long. The CDR3 spells CASSRGPTGELFF. In nucleotides, the CDR3 is TGTGCCAGCAGTCGCGGTCCCACCGGGGAGCTGTTTTTT.

The chain recombines TRBV19 with TRBJ2-7; possible D gene TRBD1, 6 bases. This CDR3 is 15 amino acids long. Germline CDR1 LNHDA, CDR2 SQIVND (reference sequence). V shed 4 bases and J shed 3 bases, with 16 bases lying between them. The CDR3 sequence is CASSTSGTLLYEQYF. CDR3 sequence (DNA): TGTGCCAGTAGTACCTCCGGGACACTCCTCTACGAGCAGTACTTC.

The J gene is TRBJ1-1, the V gene TRBV3-1 (or the pseudogene TRBV3-2), with unresolved D. The length of the CDR3 is 13 residues. Per germline, CDR1 LGHDT and CDR2 YNNKEL (reference sequence). Trimming removed 0 bases from V and 5 bases from J, with 7 bases in between. This CDR3 reads CASSQDIRTEAFF. Written as DNA, the CDR3 is TGTGCCAGCAGCCAAGATATTAGGACTGAAGCTTTCTTT.

The chain employs TRBV18 and TRBJ2-4; D unclear. The germline V gene encodes CDR1 KGHSH and CDR2 LQKENI. V was pared by 0 bases and J by 10 bases, with 19 bases between. This CDR3 is 16 amino acids long. CDR3 bases: TGTGCCAGCTCACCACCGTCAGGAGTCATAGAAGGGATTCAGTACTTC. Amino acid sequence: CASSPPSGVIEGIQYF.

The DNA for the CDR3 is TGTGCCAGCAGCCCAGGGACGTTGACAGGAGACCTTGAAGCTTTCTTT. Translated: CASSPGTLTGDLEAFF. The V call is TRBV11-2, the J call TRBJ1-1, with D possibly matching TRBD1 (6 bases). Trimming left V 5 bases short and J 7 bases short, with 23 bases between. CDR1 and CDR2 (germline): SGHAT, FQNNGV. The CDR3 has 16 residues.

The gene calls are TRBV7-8 and TRBJ1-1; perhaps TRBD1 as D (5 bases). V was pared by 2 bases and J by 2 bases, with 6 bases between. CDR1 SGHVS and CDR2 FQNEAQ come from the germline V gene. CDR3 length equals 13 residues. CDR3 coding DNA: TGTGCCAGCAGCTTAAGGGGAAACACTGAAGCTTTCTTT. This encodes CASSLRGNTEAFF.

The rearrangement joins TRBV5-8 to TRBJ2-1; 8 bases agree with TRBD1. With V trimmed by 4 bases and J by 0 bases, 3 bases remained unmatched. The CDR3 loop spans 15 amino acids. Per the germline V gene, CDR1 is SGHTS and CDR2 is YDEGEE. The CDR3 DNA follows: TGTGCCAGCAGCCGAGACAGGGGCTCCTACAATGAGCAGTTCTTC. As protein: CASSRDRGSYNEQFF.

V is TRBV7-4 and J is TRBJ2-3; TRBD2 is a possible D gene (6 bases). Germline V gene data show CDR1 as SGHVT and CDR2 as SQSDAQ. This CDR3 is built from 15 residues. V shed 4 bases and J shed 3 bases, with 14 bases lying between them. CDR3 sequence reads: CASSWPTSQTDTQYF. CDR3 DNA sequence: TGTGCCAGCAGCTGGCCGACTAGTCAGACAGATACGCAGTATTTT.

The genes are TRBV18 and TRBJ1-2; maybe TRBD1 (6 bases). Trimming shortened V by 6 bases and J by 3 bases, and 14 bases separated the two germline ends. From germline, CDR1 is KGHSH and CDR2 LQKENI. This CDR3 comprises 14 residues. For the CDR3, the DNA is TGTGCCAGCTCTTATATGGGACACGACTATGGCTACACCTTC. Translated: CASSYMGHDYGYTF.

This clone showed up just once. V usage is TRBV12-3 or TRBV12-4 and J usage is TRBJ1-2; 8 bases are shared with TRBD1. This CDR3 has 12 residues. The V segment lost 7 bases and the J segment 9 bases; nucleotides outside the gene matches: 7. In DNA form, the CDR3 reads TGTGCCAGCACCCTGGACAGGGCTCGCTACACCTTC. It encodes CASTLDRARYTF.

This chain connects TRBV3-1 (or the pseudogene TRBV3-2) to TRBJ2-5, with unresolved D. Germline V gives CDR1 LGHDT, CDR2 YNNKEL (reference sequence). Trimming cost V 5 bases and J 4 bases, with 5 bases left between them. The CDR3 extends over 11 amino acids. Here the CDR3 reads CASSYIETQYF. DNA of the CDR3: TGTGCCAGCAGCTATATAGAGACCCAGTACTTC.

The chain is built from TRBV7-9 and TRBJ1-5; D unresolved. CDR3 length: 15 residues. Germline CDR1 reads SEHNR; CDR2 reads FQNEAQ (reference sequence). The V end lost 1 base, the J end lost 4 bases, and 11 bases lay between the germline ends. CDR3 bases: TGTGCCAGCAGCTTAGGCGGCAGATCAAATCAGCCCCAGCATTTT. Amino acid sequence: CASSLGGRSNQPQHF.

This clone is a singleton in its sample. The chain is built from TRBV6-6 and TRBJ1-2, with 12 positions matching TRBD1. The germline gives CDR1 MNHNY, CDR2 SVGAGI (reference sequence). J gave up 7 bases and V 5 bases, and 14 bases lay outside the gene matches. The CDR3 spans 17 residues. The CDR3 reads CASSQTPGTGGAGGYTF. The DNA for the CDR3 is TGTGCCAGCAGTCAAACTCCCGGGACAGGGGGCGCGGGTGGCTACACCTTC.

The chain uses TRBV7-9 and TRBJ1-4, with TRBD1 as a possible D gene (5 bases). V gave up 4 bases and J gave up 2 bases, with 8 bases separating them. The germline gives CDR1 SEHNR, CDR2 FQNEAQ (reference sequence). The CDR3 has 14 amino acids. The CDR3 region is CASSSRQTNEKLFF. The DNA for the CDR3 is TGTGCCAGCAGCTCCCGACAGACTAATGAAAAACTGTTTTTT.